These 9 T cell receptor beta chains were all obtained from the same sample, sequenced in a study of T cells in localized non-small cell lung cancer. The protocol was immunoSEQ multiplex PCR, while the TCRdb copy is restricted to in-frame clones and leaves out a portion. The sample carries around 14,000 clones, about 80% recorded once. The sample in question was peripheral blood, obtained before any cancer treatment. The receptor source for this set is an older female donor with stage I squamous cell lung carcinoma.

The CDR3 protein is CAISDQWRGGWETQYF. The CDR3 DNA reads as TGTGCCATCAGTGACCAATGGCGGGGGGGCTGGGAGACCCAGTACTTC. J is TRBJ2-5 and V is TRBV10-3, with 9 bases identical to TRBD2. Germline V gives CDR1 ENHRY, CDR2 SYGVKD. Losses at the gene ends were 3 bases for V and 5 bases for J; bases not matched to a gene: 10. This CDR3 spans 16 amino acids.

The chain carries TRBV6-4 and TRBJ1-5; D is perhaps TRBD1 (5 bases). V dropped 4 bases and J dropped 5 bases, with 9 bases sitting between them. The germline V gene has CDR1 MRHNA and CDR2 SNTAGT. The CDR3 has 13 residues. This CDR3 is CASSVQEHQPQHF. DNA of the CDR3: TGTGCCAGCAGTGTACAGGAGCATCAGCCCCAGCATTTT.

This chain uses TRBV5-1 with TRBJ2-3; D gene ambiguous. CDR1 is SGHRS and CDR2 is YFSETQ in the germline V gene. The CDR3 is made up of 13 amino acids. Trimming removed 0 bases at V and 0 bases at J, with 2 bases between. The CDR3 sequence is CASSLDSTDTQYF. In DNA, the CDR3 is TGCGCCAGCAGCTTGGACAGCACAGATACGCAGTATTTT.

The chain is built from TRBV15 and TRBJ1-1, with D uncertain. Germline-derived CDR1 and CDR2 are LNHNV and YYDKDF (reference sequence). This CDR3 has 13 residues. V lost 3 bases to trimming and J lost 4 bases, with 9 bases between them. The CDR3 here is CATSSGLFTEAFF. The CDR3 DNA reads TGTGCCACCAGCAGTGGCCTCTTCACTGAAGCTTTCTTT.

The V and J genes are TRBV7-2 and TRBJ2-7; 7 bases align to TRBD1. V was pared by 5 bases and J by 2 bases, with 9 bases of the junction left unmatched. Germline V gene data show CDR1 as SGHTA and CDR2 as FQGNSA. The CDR3 covers 15 residues. The CDR3 spells CASSLGTVATYEQYF. The CDR3 coding sequence is TGTGCCAGCAGCCTCGGGACAGTAGCAACCTACGAGCAGTACTTC.

The sample holds one count of this clone. This chain uses TRBV4-2 with TRBJ2-5; D tentatively fits TRBD1 or TRBD2 (6 bases each). The CDR3 sequence is 17 residues long. V dropped 1 base and J dropped 7 bases, with 22 bases sitting between them. Per germline, CDR1 LGHNA and CDR2 YNFKEQ. CDR3 nucleotide sequence: TGTGCCAGCAGCCAAGCCCGAGGGGGGTTGACCAGAGTGACCCAGTACTTC. It translates to CASSQARGGLTRVTQYF.

This chain connects TRBV5-6 to TRBJ2-1; a weak D match, TRBD1 (5 bases). Germline V gene sequence: CDR1 SGHDT, CDR2 YYEEEE. The ends were cut back, 0 bases at V and 6 bases at J, with 13 bases in the middle. The CDR3 totals 15 residues. This CDR3 is CASSLASGKGNEQFF. DNA for the CDR3: TGTGCCAGCAGCTTGGCCTCAGGGAAGGGCAATGAGCAGTTCTTC.

V is TRBV2 and J is TRBJ1-1, with D tentatively TRBD1 (5 bases). Germline V gene data show CDR1 as SNHLY and CDR2 as FYNNEI. The length of the CDR3 is 14 residues. V gave up 7 bases and J gave up 0 bases, with 12 bases separating them. This CDR3 is CASTEQGMNTEAFF. CDR3 sequence (DNA): TGTGCCAGCACCGAGCAGGGCATGAACACTGAAGCTTTCTTT.

V gene TRBV7-6 combines with J gene TRBJ2-1; no clear D gene. The germline CDR1 and CDR2 sequences are SGHVS and FNYEAQ. The ends were cut back, 2 bases at V and 3 bases at J, with 17 bases in the middle. The CDR3 covers 17 residues. The CDR3 protein is CASSLLVPGGNYNEQFF. CDR3 bases: TGTGCCAGCAGCTTACTGGTCCCTGGCGGAAACTACAATGAGCAGTTCTTC.